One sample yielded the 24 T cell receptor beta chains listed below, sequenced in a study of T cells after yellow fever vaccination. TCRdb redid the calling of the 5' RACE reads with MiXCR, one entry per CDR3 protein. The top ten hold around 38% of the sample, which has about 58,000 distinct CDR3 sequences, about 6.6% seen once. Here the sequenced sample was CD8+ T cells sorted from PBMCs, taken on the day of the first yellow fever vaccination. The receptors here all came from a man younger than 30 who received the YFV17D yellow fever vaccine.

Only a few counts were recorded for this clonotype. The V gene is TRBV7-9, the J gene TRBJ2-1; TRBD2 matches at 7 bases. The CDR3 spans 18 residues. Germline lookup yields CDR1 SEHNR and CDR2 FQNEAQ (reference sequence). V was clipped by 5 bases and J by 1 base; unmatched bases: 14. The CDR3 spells CASSGMGLGGESYNEQFF. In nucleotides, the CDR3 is TGTGCCAGCAGCGGAATGGGATTGGGGGGGGAATCCTACAATGAGCAGTTCTTC.

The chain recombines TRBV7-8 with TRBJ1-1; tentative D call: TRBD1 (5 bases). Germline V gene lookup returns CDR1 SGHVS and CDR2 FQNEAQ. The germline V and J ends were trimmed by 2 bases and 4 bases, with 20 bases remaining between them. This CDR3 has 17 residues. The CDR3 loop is CASSLRRGALGLTEAFF. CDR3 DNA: TGTGCCAGCAGCTTAAGGCGAGGGGCCCTGGGTCTCACTGAAGCTTTCTTT.

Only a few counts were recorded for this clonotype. The CDR3 region is CSASVPGLDYGYTF. For the CDR3, the DNA is TGCAGTGCTAGTGTCCCAGGGCTCGACTATGGCTACACCTTC. This sequence joins TRBV20-1 and TRBJ1-2, with D possibly TRBD1 on 5 matching bases. This CDR3 region has 14 residues. The ends were cut back, 3 bases at V and 3 bases at J, with 14 bases in the middle. Looked up from germline, CDR1 is DFQATT and CDR2 is SNEGSKA (reference sequence).

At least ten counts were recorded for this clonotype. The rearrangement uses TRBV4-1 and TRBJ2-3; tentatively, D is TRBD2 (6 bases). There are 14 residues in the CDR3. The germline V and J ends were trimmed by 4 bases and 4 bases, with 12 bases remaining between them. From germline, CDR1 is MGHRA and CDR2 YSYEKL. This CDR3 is CASSRGSGADTQYF. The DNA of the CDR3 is TGCGCCAGCAGCCGAGGGTCGGGGGCAGATACGCAGTATTTT.

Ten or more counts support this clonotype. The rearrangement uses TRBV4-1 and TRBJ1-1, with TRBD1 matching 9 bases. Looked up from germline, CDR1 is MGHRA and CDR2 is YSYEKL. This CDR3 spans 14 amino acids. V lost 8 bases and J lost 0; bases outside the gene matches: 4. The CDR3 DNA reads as TGCGCCAGCGGTGGGACAGGGTTGAACACTGAAGCTTTCTTT. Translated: CASGGTGLNTEAFF.

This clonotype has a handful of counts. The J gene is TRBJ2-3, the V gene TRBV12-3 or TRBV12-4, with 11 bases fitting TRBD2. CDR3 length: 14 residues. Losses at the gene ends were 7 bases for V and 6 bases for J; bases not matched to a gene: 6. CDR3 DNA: TGTGCCAGCACTGTAGCGGGGGGGATGGATACGCAGTATTTT. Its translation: CASTVAGGMDTQYF.

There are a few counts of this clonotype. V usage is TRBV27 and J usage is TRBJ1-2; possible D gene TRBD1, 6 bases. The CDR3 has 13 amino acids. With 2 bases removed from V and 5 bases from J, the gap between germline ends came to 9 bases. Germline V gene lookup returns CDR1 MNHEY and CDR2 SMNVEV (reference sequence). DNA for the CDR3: TGTGCCAGCAGTTTAAGGGGGGGGTATGGCTACACCTTC. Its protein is CASSLRGGYGYTF.

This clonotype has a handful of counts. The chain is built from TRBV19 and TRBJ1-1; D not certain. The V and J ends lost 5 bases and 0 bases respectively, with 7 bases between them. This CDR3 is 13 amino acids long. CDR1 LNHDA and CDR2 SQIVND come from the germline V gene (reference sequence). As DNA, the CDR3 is TGTGCCAGTAGTCTCAAGATGAACACTGAAGCTTTCTTT. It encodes CASSLKMNTEAFF.

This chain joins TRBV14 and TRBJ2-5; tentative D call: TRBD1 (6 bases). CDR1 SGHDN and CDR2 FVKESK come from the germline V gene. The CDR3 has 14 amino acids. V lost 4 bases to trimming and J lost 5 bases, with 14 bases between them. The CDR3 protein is CASSLQGLLETQYF. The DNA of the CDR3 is TGTGCCAGCAGCCTACAGGGTTTACTGGAGACCCAGTACTTC.

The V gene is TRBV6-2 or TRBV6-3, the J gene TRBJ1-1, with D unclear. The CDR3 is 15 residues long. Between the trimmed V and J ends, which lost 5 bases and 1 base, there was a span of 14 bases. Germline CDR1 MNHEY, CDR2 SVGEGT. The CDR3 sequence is CASSAGPTGNTEAFF. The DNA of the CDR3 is TGTGCCAGCAGTGCGGGCCCGACGGGGAACACTGAAGCTTTCTTT.

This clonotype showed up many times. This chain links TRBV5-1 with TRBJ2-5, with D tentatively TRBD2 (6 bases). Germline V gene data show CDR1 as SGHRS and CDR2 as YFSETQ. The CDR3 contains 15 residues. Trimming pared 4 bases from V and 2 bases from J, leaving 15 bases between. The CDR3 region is CASSLRTTEQETQYF. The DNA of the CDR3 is TGCGCCAGCAGCCTCCGGACTACAGAACAAGAGACCCAGTACTTC.

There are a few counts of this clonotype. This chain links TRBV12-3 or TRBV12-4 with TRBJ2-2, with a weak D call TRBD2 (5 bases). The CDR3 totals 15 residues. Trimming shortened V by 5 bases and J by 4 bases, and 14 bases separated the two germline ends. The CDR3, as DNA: TGTGCCAGCAGTCGAGGGTACAGCGGCACCGGGGAGCTGTTTTTT. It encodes CASSRGYSGTGELFF.

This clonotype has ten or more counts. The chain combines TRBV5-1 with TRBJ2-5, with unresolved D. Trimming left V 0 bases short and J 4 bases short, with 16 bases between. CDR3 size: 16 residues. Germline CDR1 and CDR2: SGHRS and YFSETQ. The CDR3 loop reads CASSLDPGQKGETQYF. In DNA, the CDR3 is TGCGCCAGCAGCTTGGATCCCGGCCAGAAGGGAGAGACCCAGTACTTC. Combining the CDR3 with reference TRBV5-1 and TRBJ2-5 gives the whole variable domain KAGVTQTPRYLIKTRGQQVTLSCSPISGHRSVSWYQQTPGQGLQFLFEYFSETQRNKGNFPGRFSGRQFSNSRSEMNVSTLELGDSALYLCASSLDPGQKGETQYFGPGTRLLVL.

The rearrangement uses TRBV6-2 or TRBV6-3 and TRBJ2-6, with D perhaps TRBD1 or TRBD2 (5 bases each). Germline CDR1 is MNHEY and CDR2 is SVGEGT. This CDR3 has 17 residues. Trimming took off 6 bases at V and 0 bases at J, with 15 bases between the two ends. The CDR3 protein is CASSPGPLISGANVLTF. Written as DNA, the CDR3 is TGTGCCAGCAGCCCGGGACCGCTCATCTCTGGGGCCAACGTCCTGACTTTC.

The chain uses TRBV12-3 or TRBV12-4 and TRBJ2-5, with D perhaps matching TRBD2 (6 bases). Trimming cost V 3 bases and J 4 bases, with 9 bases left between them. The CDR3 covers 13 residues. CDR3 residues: CASSLWRGETQYF. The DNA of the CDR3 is TGTGCCAGCAGTTTGTGGAGGGGAGAGACCCAGTACTTC.

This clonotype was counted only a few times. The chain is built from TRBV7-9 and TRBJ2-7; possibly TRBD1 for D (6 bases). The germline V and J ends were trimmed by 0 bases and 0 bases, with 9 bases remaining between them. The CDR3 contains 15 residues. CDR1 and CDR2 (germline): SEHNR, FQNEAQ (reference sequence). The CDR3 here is CASSLADRSSYEQYV. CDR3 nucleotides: TGTGCCAGCAGCTTAGCAGACAGGAGCTCCTACGAGCAGTACGTC.

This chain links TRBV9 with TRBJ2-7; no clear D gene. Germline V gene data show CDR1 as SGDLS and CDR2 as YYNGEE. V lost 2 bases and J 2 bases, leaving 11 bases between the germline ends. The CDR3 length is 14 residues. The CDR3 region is CASSVGGSTYEQYF. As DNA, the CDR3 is TGTGCCAGCAGCGTTGGTGGGTCAACCTACGAGCAGTACTTC.

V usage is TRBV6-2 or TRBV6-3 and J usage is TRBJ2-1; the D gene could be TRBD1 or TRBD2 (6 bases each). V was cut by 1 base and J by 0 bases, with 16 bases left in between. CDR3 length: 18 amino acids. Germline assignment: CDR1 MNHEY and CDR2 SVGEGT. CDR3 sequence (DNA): TGTGCCAGCAGTTACTTCTGGGGGGCCGAAAGCTCCTACAATGAGCAGTTCTTC. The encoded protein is CASSYFWGAESSYNEQFF.

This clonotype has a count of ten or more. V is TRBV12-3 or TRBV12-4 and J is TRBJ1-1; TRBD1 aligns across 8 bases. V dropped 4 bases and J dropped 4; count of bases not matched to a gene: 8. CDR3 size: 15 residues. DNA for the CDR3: TGTGCCAGCAGTTCCCCCCGGACAGGGAGCACTGAAGCTTTCTTT. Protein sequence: CASSSPRTGSTEAFF.

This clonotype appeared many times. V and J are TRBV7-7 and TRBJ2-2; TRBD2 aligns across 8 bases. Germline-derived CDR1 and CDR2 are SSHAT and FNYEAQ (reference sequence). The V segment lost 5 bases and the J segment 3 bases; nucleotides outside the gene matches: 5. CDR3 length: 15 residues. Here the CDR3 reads CASSRREGDTGELFF. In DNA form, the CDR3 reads TGTGCCAGCAGCCGTCGGGAGGGAGACACCGGGGAGCTGTTTTTT.

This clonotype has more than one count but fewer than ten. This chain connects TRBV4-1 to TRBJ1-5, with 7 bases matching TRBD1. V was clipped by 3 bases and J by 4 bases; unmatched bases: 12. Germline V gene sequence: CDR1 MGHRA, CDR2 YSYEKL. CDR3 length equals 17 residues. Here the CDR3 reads CASSQGPWQGGNQPQHF. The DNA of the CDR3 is TGCGCCAGCAGCCAGGGGCCCTGGCAGGGGGGGAATCAGCCCCAGCATTTT.

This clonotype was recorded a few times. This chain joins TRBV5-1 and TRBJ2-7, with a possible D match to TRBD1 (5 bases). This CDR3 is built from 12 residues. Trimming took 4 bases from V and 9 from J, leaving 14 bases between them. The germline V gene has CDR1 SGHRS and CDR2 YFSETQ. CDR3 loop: CASSHPRVGQYV. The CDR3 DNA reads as TGCGCCAGCAGCCACCCCAGGGTAGGGCAGTACGTC.

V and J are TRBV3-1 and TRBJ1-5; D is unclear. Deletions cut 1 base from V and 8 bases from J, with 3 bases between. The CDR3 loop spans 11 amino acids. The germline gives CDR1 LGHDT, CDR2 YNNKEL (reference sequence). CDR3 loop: CASSQGEPQHF. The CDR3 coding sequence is TGTGCCAGCAGCCAAGGGGAGCCCCAGCATTTT.

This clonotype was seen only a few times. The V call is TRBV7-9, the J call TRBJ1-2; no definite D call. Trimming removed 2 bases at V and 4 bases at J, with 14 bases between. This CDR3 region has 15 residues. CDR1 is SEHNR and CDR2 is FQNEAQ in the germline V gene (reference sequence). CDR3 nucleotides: TGTGCCAGCAGCTTAACCGTTCCGGGCGGCTATGGCTACACCTTC. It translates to CASSLTVPGGYGYTF. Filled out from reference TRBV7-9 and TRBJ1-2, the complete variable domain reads DTGVSQNPRHKITKRGQNVTFRCDPISEHNRLYWYRQTLGQGPEFLTYFQNEAQLEKSRLLSDRFSAERPKGSFSTLEIQRTEQGDSAMYLCASSLTVPGGYGYTFGSGTRLTVV.